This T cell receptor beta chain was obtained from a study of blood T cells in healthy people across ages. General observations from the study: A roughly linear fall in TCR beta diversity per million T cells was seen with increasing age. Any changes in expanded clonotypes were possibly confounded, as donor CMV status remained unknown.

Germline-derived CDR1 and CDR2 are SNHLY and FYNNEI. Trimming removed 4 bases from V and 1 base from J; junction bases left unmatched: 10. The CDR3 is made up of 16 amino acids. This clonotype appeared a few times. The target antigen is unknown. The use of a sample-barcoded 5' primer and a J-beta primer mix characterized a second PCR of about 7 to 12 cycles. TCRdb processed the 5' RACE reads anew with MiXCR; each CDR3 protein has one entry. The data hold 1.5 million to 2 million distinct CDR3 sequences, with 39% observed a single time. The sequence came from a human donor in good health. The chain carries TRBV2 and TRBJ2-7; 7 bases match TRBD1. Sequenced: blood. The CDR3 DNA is TGTGCCAGCAGTGGGGGGCCACAGGGGAGATCCTACGAGCAGTACTTC. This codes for CASSGGPQGRSYEQYF. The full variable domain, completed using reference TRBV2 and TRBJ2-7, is EPEVTQTPSHQVTQMGQEVILRCVPISNHLYFYWYRQILGQKVEFLVSFYNNEISEKSEIFDDQFSVERPDGSNFTLKIRSTKLEDSAMYFCASSGGPQGRSYEQYFGPGTRLTVT.